These T cell receptor beta chains were read from a single sample in a study of regulatory T cells in long-lasting Graves disease. One entry per CDR3 protein results from TCRdb running MiXCR on the multiplex PCR reads. The sample carries 450,000 to 600,000 distinct CDR3 sequences, approximately 13% recorded once. The same sample was also studied in work on T cells in Graves' hyperthyroidism and ophthalmopathy.

The starting material was peripheral blood mononuclear cells (PBMCs), obtained at new diagnosis, from a patient treated with antithyroid drugs. The receptors were gathered from a man younger than 40 with Graves disease. The CDR3 runs from the conserved cysteine through the conserved F or W. A D gene is named only where the DNA matches it firmly.

>TRBV12-3/TRBV12-4|TRBJ2-7|TRBD2
CASSLGQGVSGLAGAETYEQYF
>TRBV9|TRBJ2-3|-
CASSVAGTVTTDTQYF
>TRBV7-9|TRBJ1-1|-
CASARGNTEAFF
>TRBV7-9|-|-
CVSSLRTAYEQYF
>TRBV6-2/TRBV6-3|TRBJ1-5|-
CASSEMRGGGQPQHF
>TRBV6-1|TRBJ2-5|TRBD2
CASSAPGEGETQYF
>TRBV2|TRBJ2-7|TRBD2
CASTVLAGLVEYF
>TRBV5-1|TRBJ1-4|TRBD1
CASSRTGGDEKLFF
>TRBV6-1|TRBJ2-2|TRBD2
CASNSGTSRPGELFF
>TRBV7-2|TRBJ2-6|TRBD2
CASSLAGWLAGNSSGANVLTF
>TRBV4-1|TRBJ1-2|-
CASSQAPVGNYGYTF
>TRBV3-1|TRBJ1-4|TRBD1
CASFGQGAEKLFF
>TRBV6-1|TRBJ2-7|-
CASSEETNFLTYEQYF
>TRBV13|TRBJ2-7|TRBD2
CASSRSGSPTYEQYF
>TRBV18|TRBJ1-2|TRBD1
CASSPGTGGAINYGYTF
>TRBV2|TRBJ1-5|TRBD1
CASSKDRGNQPQHF
>TRBV27|TRBJ2-3|TRBD2
CASKRSGRATDTQYF
>TRBV19|TRBJ1-1|-
CASSGRLNTEAFF
>TRBV6-2/TRBV6-3|TRBJ2-1|TRBD1
CASSYSRDSLYNEQFF
>TRBV4-2|TRBJ1-2|-
CASSQDPQILGGYTF
>TRBV10-3|TRBJ2-2|-
CAISEAEGELFF
>TRBV30|TRBJ2-5|-
CAWSRRSTKETQYF
>TRBV11-3|TRBJ2-7|-
CASSRTRDYEQYF
>TRBV27|TRBJ2-3|-
CASSFNRGTDTQYF
>TRBV5-5|TRBJ2-7|TRBD2
CASSLEDSGGTSFYEQYF
>TRBV9|TRBJ2-1|-
CASSVDVDGNEQFF
>TRBV27|TRBJ1-6|TRBD1
CASSSWTGIDSPLHF
>TRBV7-7|TRBJ2-2|-
CASSTTGTVNTGELFF
>TRBV12-3/TRBV12-4|TRBJ2-3|-
CASIPRGGQGGPEYF
>TRBV12-5|TRBJ2-2|-
CASGGRLGVLAGELFF
>TRBV2|TRBJ2-7|TRBD1
CASSRRDRGYEQYF
>TRBV3-1|TRBJ2-5|TRBD2
CASSQDRDSLAGRQYF
>TRBV30|TRBJ2-7|TRBD1
CAWDSGQGISYEQYF
>TRBV3-1|TRBJ2-1|-
CASSQEGRGKQFF
>TRBV20-1|TRBJ2-5|TRBD2
CSASTSGRWQETQYF
>TRBV6-1|TRBJ1-2|-
CATHKDSFYGYTF
>TRBV20-1|TRBJ2-7|TRBD2
CSAALAGRLYEQYF
>TRBV5-5|TRBJ2-5|-
CASSLPDGRETQYF
>TRBV11-2|TRBJ2-2|TRBD2
CASSQESGGAYTGELFF
>TRBV7-2|TRBJ1-1|-
CASSLGPFWREVLGNTEAFF
>TRBV13|TRBJ2-3|TRBD2
CASSPGLAGGFDTQYF